The present T cell receptor beta chain was sequenced within a study of cytomegalovirus exposure and HLA in healthy donors. Study details: Among 150 million to 200 million T cells, an earlier analysis found 117 million unique TCR beta sequences. Notes on the study in general: Another analysis was done later, and it associated approximately 18,000 TCR beta sequences with HLA alleles at 0.05 false discovery rate. With DRB1 most and HLA-C fewest, TCR association rates differed between HLA loci in a later analysis.

Comments on this clone: Its antigen is still unknown.

V dropped 4 bases and J dropped 4; count of bases not matched to a gene: 3. Germline CDR1 SGHRS, CDR2 YFSETQ. The CDR3 extends over 13 amino acids. The PCR employed 60 Vbeta primers together with 13 Jbeta primers. Only in-frame clones appear in the TCRdb table, and some are missing; sequencing was by immunoSEQ multiplex PCR. The sample lists 150,000 to 200,000 clones, 75% to 90% seen once, with roughly 2% in the top ten. This chain uses TRBV5-1 with TRBJ2-3; 7 bases fit TRBD2. Sequencing was performed on PBMCs. This receptor was taken from a human donor in good health. The CDR3 sequence is CASSTGGSDTQYF. CDR3 nucleotide sequence: TGCGCCAGCAGCACGGGGGGATCAGATACGCAGTATTTT.